This T cell receptor beta chain emerged from a study of blood T cell repertoires in COVID-19. Allocation to cohorts depended on clinical history reported by the participants. Either two negative PCRs, clearance, or symptom resolution qualified Cohort 3 donors as recovered. Trimming removed 0 bases from V and 4 bases from J, with 7 bases in between. This CDR3 region has 14 residues. Germline CDR1 SGHVS, CDR2 FQNEAQ. In this sample, this clone turned up once. Authors' methods: Estimates of nucleated cell counts were drawn from the amplification of reference gene primers. Profiling relied on immunoSEQ multiplex PCR, and the TCRdb table lists in-frame clones only, not all of them. The V and J calls and clone size were taken over from that table, and D and trimming were inferred from the DNA. The repertoire has more than 150,000 clones, almost 80% of them found once; the top ten carry 17%.

The chain carries TRBV7-8 and TRBJ1-5, with D unresolved. The sample taken for sequencing was PBMCs or T cells enriched from blood (not recorded which). This sequence originates from a woman aged 45-65 years who had recovered from COVID-19. The CDR3 sequence is CASSLATANQPQHF. In DNA, the CDR3 is TGTGCCAGCAGCTTAGCTACAGCTAATCAGCCCCAGCATTTT.